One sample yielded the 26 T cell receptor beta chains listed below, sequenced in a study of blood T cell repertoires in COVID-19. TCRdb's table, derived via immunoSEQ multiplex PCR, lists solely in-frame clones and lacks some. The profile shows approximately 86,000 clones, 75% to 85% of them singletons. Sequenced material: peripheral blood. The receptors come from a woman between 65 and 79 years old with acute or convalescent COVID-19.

CDR3 protein: CASGLVRELDKISYEQYF. CDR3 DNA: TGTGCTAGTGGTTTGGTACGTGAGCTTGATAAGATCTCCTACGAGCAGTACTTC. The chain recombines TRBV12-5 with TRBJ2-7; unclear D gene. V was clipped by 0 bases and J by 0 bases, with 18 bases between them. This CDR3 has 18 amino acids. The germline V gene encodes CDR1 LGHNT and CDR2 FRNRAP.

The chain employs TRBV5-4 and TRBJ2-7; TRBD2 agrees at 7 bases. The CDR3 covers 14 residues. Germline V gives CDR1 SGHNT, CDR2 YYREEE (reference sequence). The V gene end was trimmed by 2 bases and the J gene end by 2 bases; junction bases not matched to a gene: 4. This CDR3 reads CASSFNGLAYEQYF. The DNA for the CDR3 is TGTGCCAGCAGCTTTAATGGACTAGCCTACGAGCAGTACTTC. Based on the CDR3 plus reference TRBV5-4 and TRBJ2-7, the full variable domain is ETGVTQSPTHLIKTRGQQVTLRCSSQSGHNTVSWYQQALGQGPQFIFQYYREEENGRGNFPPRFSGLQFPNYSSELNVNALELDDSALYLCASSFNGLAYEQYFGPGTRLTVT.

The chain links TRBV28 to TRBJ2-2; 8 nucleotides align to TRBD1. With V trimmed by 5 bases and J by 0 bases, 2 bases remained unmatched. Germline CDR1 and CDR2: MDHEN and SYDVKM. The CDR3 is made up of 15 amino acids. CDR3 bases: TGTGCCAGCAGTAGGACAGGGACGAACACCGGGGAGCTGTTTTTT. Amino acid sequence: CASSRTGTNTGELFF.

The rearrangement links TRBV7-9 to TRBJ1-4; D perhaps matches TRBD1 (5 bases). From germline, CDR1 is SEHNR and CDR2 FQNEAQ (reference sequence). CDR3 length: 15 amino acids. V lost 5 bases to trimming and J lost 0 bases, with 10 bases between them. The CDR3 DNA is TGTGCCAGCAGCGAGACAGCTTCAACTAATGAAAAACTGTTTTTT. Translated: CASSETASTNEKLFF.

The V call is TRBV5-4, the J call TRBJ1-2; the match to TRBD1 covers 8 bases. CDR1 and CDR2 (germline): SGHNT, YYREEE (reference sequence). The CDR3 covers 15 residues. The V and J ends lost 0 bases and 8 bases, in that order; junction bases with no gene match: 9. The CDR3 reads CASSLGPGQAEGYTF. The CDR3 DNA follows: TGTGCCAGCAGCTTGGGCCCGGGACAGGCCGAAGGCTACACCTTC.

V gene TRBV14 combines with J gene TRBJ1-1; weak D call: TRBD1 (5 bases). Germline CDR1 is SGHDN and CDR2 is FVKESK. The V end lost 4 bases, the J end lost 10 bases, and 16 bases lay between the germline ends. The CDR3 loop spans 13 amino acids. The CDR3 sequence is CASSPDARARAFF. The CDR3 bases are TGTGCCAGCAGCCCTGATGCCAGGGCCAGAGCTTTCTTT.

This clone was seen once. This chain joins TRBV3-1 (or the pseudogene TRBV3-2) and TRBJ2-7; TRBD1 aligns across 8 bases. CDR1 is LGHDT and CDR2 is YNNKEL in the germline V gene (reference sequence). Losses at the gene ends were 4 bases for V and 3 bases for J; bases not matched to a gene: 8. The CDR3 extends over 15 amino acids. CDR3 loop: CASSLAGQGYYEQYF. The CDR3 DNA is TGTGCCAGCAGCCTAGCCGGACAGGGTTACTACGAGCAGTACTTC.

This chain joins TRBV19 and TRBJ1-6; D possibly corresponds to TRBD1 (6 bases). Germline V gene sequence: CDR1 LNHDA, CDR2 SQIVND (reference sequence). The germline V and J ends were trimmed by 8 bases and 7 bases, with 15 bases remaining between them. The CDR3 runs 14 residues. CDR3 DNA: TGTGCCAGTCGGGACAATCCGAGAAATTCACCCCTCCACTTT. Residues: CASRDNPRNSPLHF.

The CDR3: CASVLSSRTDTQYF. The CDR3 region has the DNA TGTGCCAGCGTCCTAAGTTCTCGCACAGATACGCAGTATTTT. V gene TRBV2 combines with J gene TRBJ2-3; the D is unclear. Germline V CDR1 and CDR2: SNHLY, FYNNEI. Trimming pared 8 bases from V and 1 base from J, leaving 13 bases between. This CDR3 is 14 amino acids long. Full variable domain (remainder filled in from reference TRBV2 and TRBJ2-3): EPEVTQTPSHQVTQMGQEVILRCVPISNHLYFYWYRQILGQKVEFLVSFYNNEISEKSEIFDDQFSVERPDGSNFTLKIRSTKLEDSAMYFCASVLSSRTDTQYFGPGTRLTVL.

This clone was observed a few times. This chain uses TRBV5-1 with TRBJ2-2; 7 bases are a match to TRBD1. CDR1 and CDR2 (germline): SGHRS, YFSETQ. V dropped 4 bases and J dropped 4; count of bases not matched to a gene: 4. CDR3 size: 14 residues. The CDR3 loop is CASSQTGVTGELFF. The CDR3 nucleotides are TGCGCCAGCAGCCAAACAGGGGTCACCGGGGAGCTGTTTTTT.

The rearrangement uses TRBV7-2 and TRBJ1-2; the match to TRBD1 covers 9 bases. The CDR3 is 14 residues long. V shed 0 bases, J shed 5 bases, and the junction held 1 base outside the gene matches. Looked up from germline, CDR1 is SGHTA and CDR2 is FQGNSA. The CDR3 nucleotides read TGTGCCAGCAGCTTAGCGGGGACAGGGTATGGCTACACCTTC. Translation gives CASSLAGTGYGYTF. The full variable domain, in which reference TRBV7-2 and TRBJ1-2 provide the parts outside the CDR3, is GAGVSQSPSNKVTEKGKDVELRCDPISGHTALYWYRQSLGQGLEFLIYFQGNSAPDKSGLPSDRFSAERTGGSVSTLTIQRTQQEDSAVYLCASSLAGTGYGYTFGSGTRLTVV.

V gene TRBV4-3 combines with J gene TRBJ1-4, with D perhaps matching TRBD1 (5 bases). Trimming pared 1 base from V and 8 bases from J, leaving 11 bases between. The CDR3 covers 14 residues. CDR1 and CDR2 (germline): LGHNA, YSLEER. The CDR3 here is CASSQGQGVEKLFF. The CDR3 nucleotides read TGCGCCAGCAGCCAAGGGCAGGGCGTGGAAAAACTGTTTTTT.

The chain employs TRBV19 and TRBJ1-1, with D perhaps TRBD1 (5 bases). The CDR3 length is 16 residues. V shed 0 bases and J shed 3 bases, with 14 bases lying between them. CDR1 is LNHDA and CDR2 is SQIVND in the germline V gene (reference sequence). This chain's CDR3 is CASSIDFWGLDTEAFF. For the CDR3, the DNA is TGTGCCAGTAGTATAGATTTTTGGGGACTTGACACTGAAGCTTTCTTT.

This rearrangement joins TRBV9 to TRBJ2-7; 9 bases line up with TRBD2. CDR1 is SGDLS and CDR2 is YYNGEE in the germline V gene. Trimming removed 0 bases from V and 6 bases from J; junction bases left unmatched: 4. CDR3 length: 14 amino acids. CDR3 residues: CASSVGGLASEQYF. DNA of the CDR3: TGTGCCAGCAGCGTAGGGGGACTAGCATCCGAGCAGTACTTC.

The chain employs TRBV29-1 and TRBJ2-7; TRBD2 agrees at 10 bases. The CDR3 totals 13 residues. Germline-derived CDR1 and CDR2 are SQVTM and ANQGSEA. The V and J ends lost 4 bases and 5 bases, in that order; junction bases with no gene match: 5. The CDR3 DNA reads TGCAGCGTTGCGAGACTAGCGGGTGACGAGCAGTACTTC. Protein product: CSVARLAGDEQYF.

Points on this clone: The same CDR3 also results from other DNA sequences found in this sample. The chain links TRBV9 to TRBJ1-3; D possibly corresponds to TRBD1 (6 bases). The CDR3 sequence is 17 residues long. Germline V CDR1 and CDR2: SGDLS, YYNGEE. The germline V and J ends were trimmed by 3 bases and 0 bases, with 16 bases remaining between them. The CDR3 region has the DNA TGTGCCAGCAGCGCCAGTCCGGGACAAGACTCTGGAAACACCATATATTTT. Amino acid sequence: CASSASPGQDSGNTIYF.

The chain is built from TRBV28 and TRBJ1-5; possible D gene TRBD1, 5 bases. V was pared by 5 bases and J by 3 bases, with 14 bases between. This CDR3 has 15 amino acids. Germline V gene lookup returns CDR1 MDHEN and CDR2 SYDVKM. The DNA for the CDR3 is TGTGCCAGCAGTCCCCCGCAAGGGGACAATCAGCCCCAGCATTTT. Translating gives CASSPPQGDNQPQHF.

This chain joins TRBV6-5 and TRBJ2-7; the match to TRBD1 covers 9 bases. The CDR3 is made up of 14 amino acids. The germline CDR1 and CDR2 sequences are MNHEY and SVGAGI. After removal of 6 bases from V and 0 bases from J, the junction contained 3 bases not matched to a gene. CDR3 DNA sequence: TGTGCCAGCAGGCAGACAGGGGGCTCCTACGAGCAGTACTTC. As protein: CASRQTGGSYEQYF.

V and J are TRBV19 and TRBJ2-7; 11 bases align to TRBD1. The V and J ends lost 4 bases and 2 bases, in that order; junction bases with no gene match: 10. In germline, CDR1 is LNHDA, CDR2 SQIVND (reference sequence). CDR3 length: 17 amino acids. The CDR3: CASSTGTGGALTYEQYF. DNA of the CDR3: TGTGCCAGTAGTACCGGGACAGGGGGTGCACTTACCTACGAGCAGTACTTC.

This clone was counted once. This CDR3 reads CASSIPEYEQYF. The CDR3 DNA sequence: TGTGCCAGTAGTATTCCGGAGTACGAGCAGTACTTC. The V gene is TRBV19, the J gene TRBJ2-7; D remains unclear. CDR3 length: 12 amino acids. Germline-derived CDR1 and CDR2 are LNHDA and SQIVND (reference sequence). V gave up 3 bases and J gave up 4 bases, with 7 bases separating them.

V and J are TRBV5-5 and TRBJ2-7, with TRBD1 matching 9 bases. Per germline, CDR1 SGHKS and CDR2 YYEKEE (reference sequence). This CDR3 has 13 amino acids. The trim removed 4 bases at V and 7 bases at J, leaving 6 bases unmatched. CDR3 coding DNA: TGTGCCAGCAGCGGGACAGGGCTTAGGGAGCAGTACTTC. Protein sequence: CASSGTGLREQYF.

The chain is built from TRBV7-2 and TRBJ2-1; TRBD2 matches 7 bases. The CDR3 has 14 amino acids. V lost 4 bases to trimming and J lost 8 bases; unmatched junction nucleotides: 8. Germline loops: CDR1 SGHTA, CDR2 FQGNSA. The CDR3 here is CASSWGGRRDEQFF. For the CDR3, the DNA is TGTGCCAGCAGCTGGGGCGGGAGACGAGATGAGCAGTTCTTC.

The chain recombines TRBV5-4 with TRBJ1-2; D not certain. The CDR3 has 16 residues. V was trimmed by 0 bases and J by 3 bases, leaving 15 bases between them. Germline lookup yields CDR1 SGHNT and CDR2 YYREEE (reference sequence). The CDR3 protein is CASSLDPRGWDYGYTF. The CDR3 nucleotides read TGTGCCAGCAGCTTGGACCCGCGGGGTTGGGACTATGGCTACACCTTC.

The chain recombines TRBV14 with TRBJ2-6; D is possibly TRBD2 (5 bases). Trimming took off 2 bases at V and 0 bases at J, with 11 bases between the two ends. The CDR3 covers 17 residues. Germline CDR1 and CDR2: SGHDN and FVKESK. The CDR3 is CASSQITGFSGANVLTF. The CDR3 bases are TGTGCCAGCAGCCAAATAACGGGGTTCTCTGGGGCCAACGTCCTGACTTTC.

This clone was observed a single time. The CDR3 sequence: CASSQDPSGVGPQYF. The CDR3, as DNA: TGTGCCAGCAGCCAAGACCCTAGCGGGGTGGGGCCCCAGTACTTC. The V and J genes are TRBV4-2 and TRBJ2-5, with 9 bases that match TRBD2. The junction had 8 bases not matched to a gene; V was cut back by 0 bases and J by 9 bases. The CDR3 runs to 15 residues. Germline loops: CDR1 LGHNA, CDR2 YNFKEQ.

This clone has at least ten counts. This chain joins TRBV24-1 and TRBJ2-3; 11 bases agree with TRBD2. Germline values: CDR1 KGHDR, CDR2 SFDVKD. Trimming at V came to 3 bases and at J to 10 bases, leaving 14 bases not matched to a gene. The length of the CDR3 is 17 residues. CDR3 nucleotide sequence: TGTGCCACCAGTGATGCTTTAGCGGGGGGGCCTTTTTTACCGCAGTATTTT. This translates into CATSDALAGGPFLPQYF.